This T cell receptor (beta chain) was sequenced during a study of tumor and adjacent non-tumor tissue in lung cancer. Points from the study as a whole: Top 100 clones took a larger repertoire share in normal lung.

On this clonotype: Its antigen is unidentified. The CDR3 does not end in the conserved phenylalanine or tryptophan, so this is likely a read error. The limits of the CDR3 on the DNA are not certain, so only TCRdb's listed CDR3 is given.

The template was RNA from unsorted bulk tissue. Germline V lookup: CDR1 MNHEY, CDR2 SVGAGI. From its first to its last residue, the CDR3 has 16 amino acids. A modified ARM-PCR protocol with three rounds of nested PCR amplified TCRbeta. TCRdb itself ran the multiplex PCR reads through MiXCR, one entry per CDR3 protein. The sample holds roughly 150,000 distinct CDR3 sequences, approximately 66% seen once. This chain links TRBV6-5 with TRBJ1-2. The TCR was taken from a man in his 60s with small cell lung cancer. The source material was lung tumor tissue. Here the CDR3 reads CASSYSSAGTASGYAL.